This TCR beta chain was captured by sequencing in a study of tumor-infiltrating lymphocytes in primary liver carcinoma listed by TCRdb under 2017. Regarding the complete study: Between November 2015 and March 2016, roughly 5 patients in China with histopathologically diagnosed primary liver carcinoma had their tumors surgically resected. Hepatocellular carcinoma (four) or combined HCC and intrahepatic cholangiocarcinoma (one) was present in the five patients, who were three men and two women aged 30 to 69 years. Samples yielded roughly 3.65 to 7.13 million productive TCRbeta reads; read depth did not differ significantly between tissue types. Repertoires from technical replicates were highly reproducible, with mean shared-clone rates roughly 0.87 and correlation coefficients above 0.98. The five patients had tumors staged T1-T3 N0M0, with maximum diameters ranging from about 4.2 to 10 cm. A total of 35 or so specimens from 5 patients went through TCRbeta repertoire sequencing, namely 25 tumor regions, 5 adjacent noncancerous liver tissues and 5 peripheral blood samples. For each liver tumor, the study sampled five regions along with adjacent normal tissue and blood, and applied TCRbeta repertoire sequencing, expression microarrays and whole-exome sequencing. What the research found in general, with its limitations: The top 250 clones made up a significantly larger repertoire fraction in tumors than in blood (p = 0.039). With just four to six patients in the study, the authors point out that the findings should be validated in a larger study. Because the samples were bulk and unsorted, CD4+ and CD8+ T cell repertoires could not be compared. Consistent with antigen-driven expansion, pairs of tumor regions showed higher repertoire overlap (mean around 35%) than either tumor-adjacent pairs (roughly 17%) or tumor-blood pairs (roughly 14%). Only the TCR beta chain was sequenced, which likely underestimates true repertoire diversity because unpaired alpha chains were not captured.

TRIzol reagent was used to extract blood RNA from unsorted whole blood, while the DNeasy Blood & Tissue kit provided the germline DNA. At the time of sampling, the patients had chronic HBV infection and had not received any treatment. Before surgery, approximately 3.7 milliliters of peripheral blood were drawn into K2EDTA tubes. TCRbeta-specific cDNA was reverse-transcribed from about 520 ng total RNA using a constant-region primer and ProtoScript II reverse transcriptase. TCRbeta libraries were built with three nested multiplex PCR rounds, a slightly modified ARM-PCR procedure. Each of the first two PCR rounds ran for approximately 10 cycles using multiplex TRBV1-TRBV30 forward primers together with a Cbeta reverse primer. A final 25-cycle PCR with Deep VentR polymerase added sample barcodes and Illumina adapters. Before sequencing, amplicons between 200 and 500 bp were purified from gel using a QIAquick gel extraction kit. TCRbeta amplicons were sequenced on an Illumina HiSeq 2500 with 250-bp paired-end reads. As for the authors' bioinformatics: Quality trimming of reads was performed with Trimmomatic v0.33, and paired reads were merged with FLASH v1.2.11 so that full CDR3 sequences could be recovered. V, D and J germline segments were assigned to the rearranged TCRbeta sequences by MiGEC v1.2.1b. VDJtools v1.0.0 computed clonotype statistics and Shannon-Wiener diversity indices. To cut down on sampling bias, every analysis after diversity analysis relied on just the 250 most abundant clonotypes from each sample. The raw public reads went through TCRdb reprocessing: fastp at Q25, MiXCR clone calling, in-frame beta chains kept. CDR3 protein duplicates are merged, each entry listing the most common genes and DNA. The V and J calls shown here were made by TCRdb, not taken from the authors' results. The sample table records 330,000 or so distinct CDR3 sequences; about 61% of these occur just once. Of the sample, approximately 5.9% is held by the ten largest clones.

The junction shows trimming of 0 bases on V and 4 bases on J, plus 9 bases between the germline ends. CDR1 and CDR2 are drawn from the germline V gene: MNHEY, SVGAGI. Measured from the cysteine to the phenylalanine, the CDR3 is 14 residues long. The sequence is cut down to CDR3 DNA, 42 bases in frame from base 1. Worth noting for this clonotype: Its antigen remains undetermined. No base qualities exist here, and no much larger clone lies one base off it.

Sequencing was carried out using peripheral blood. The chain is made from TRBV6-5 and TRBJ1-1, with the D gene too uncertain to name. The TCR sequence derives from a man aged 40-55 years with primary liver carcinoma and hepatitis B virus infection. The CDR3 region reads CASSYSNGATEAFF. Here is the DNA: TGTGCCAGCAGTTACTCGAACGGAGCCACTGAAGCTTTCTTT.